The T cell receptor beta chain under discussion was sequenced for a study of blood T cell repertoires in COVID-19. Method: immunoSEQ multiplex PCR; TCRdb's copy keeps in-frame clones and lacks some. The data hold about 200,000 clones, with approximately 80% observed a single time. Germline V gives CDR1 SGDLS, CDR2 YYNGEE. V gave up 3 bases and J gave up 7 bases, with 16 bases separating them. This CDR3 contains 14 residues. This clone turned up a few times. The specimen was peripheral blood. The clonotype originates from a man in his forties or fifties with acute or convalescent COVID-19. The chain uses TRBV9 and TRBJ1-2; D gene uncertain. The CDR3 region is CASSATSLVGGYTF. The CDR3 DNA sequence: TGTGCCAGCAGCGCGACCTCTCTAGTAGGTGGCTACACCTTC.